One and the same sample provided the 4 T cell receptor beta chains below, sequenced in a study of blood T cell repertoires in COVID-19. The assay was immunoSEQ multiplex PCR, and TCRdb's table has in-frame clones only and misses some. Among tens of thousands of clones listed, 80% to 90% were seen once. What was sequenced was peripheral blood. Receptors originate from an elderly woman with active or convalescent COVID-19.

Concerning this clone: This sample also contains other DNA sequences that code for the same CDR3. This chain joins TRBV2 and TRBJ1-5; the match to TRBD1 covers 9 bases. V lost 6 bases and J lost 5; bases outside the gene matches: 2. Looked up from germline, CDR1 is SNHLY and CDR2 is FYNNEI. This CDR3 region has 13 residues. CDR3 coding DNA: TGTGCCAGCAGGGGACAGGGTGATCAGCCCCAGCATTTT. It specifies CASRGQGDQPQHF.

The CDR3 region has the DNA TGTGCCAGCAGCCTGCGTTCTAGCGGCCCAACCTACGAGCAGTACTTC. Protein: CASSLRSSGPTYEQYF. This chain links TRBV28 with TRBJ2-7, with 7 bases identical to TRBD2. V trimming: 6 bases; J trimming: 2 bases; junction bases outside the gene matches: 13. The CDR3 extends over 16 amino acids. Per germline, CDR1 MDHEN and CDR2 SYDVKM.

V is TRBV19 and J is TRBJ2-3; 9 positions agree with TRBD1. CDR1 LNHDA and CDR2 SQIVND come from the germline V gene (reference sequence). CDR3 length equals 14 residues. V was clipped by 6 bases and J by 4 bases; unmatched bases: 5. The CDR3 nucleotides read TGTGCCAGTAGCCACGGGGACAGGGCAGATACGCAGTATTTT. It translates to CASSHGDRADTQYF.

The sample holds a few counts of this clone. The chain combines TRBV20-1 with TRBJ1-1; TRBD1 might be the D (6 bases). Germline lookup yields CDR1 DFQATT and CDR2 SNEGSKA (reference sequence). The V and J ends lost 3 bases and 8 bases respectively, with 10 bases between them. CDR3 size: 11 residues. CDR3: CSASQTGEAFF. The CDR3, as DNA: TGCAGTGCTAGTCAAACAGGGGAAGCTTTCTTT.